Here is one T cell receptor (beta chain) with its context. Its antigen is currently unknown. Assay: immunoSEQ multiplex PCR; the TCRdb copy retains only in-frame clones and omits some. The sample consists of roughly 25,000 clones, less than 80% of them appearing once. CD4+ T cells from unexposed donors were obtained before the COVID-19 pandemic (2011-2018). After nine to ten days of culture, CD4+ T cells were isolated. This sample is drawn from a study of CD4 T cells in relation to SARS-CoV-2 and coronaviruses. The TCR comes from a human donor in good health. The sequenced sample was CD4+ T cells from PBMCs, cultured in vitro.

CDR3 region: CASSLAQTASNSPLHF. CDR3 coding DNA: TGTGCCAGCAGCTTAGCGCAAACAGCCAGTAATTCACCCCTCCACTTT. This chain uses TRBV7-2 with TRBJ1-6; unclear D gene. Trimming removed 0 bases from V and 6 bases from J, with 12 bases in between. Germline CDR1 reads SGHTA; CDR2 reads FQGNSA. The CDR3 spans 16 residues. Looking up the rest from reference TRBV7-2 and TRBJ1-6 gives the full variable domain: GAGVSQSPSNKVTEKGKDVELRCDPISGHTALYWYRQSLGQGLEFLIYFQGNSAPDKSGLPSDRFSAERTGGSVSTLTIQRTQQEDSAVYLCASSLAQTASNSPLHFGNGTRLTVT.